This T cell receptor beta chain is drawn from a study of breast tumors, draining lymph nodes, adjacent tissues. Trimming stripped 4 bases from V and 0 bases from J, with 21 bases between. The CDR3 extends over 19 amino acids. Findings of the study overall: Tumors had less TCR diversity than lymph nodes, more than nontumor tissue.

Samples came from axillary lymph nodes draining the breast cancer. MiXCR, run by TCRdb on the multiplex PCR reads, gives a single entry per CDR3 protein. Here the sample spans 65,000 to 80,000 distinct CDR3 sequences, approximately 19% being singletons. Concerning this clonotype itself: Its antigen is not known.

The chain recombines TRBV12-3 or TRBV12-4 with TRBJ2-2; possible D gene TRBD1, 6 bases. The TCR was taken from a female donor with breast cancer. Some clones in this sample may be carry-over from other donors' samples. The sequenced sample was axillary lymph node tissue. CDR3 sequence reads: CASSSRSLLQGPNTGELFF. CDR3 nucleotides: TGTGCCAGCAGTTCTAGATCCCTTCTACAGGGCCCGAACACCGGGGAGCTGTTTTTT.